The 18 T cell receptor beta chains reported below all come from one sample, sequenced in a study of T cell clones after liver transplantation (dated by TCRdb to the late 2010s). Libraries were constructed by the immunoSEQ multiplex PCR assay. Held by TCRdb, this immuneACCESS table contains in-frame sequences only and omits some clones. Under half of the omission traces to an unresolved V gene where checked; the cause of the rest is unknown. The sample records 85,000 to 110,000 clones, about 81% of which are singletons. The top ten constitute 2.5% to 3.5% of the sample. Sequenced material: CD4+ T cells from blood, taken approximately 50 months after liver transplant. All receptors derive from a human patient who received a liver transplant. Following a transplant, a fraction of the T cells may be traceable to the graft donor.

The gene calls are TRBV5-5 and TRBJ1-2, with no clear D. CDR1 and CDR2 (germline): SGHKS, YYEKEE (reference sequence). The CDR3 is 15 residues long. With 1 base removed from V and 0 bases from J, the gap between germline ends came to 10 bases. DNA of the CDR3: TGTGCCAGCAGCTTGTCCGCGAGACCTAACTATGGCTACACCTTC. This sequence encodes CASSLSARPNYGYTF.

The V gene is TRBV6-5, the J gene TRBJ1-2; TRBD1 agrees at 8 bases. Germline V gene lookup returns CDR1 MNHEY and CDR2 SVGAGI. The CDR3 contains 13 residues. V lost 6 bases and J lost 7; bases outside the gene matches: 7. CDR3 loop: CASRIQGGGGYTF. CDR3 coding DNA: TGTGCCAGCAGAATACAGGGGGGCGGTGGCTACACCTTC.

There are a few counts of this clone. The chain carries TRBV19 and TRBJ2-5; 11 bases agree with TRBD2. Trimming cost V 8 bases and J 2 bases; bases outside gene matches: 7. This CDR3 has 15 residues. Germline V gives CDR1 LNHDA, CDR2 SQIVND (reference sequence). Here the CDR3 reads CASAGTSGSQETQYF. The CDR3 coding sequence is TGTGCCAGTGCGGGAACTAGCGGGAGTCAAGAGACCCAGTACTTC.

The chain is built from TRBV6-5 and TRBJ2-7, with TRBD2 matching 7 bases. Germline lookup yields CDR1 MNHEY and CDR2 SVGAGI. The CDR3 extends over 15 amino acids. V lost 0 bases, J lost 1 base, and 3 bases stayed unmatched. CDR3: CASSYSGGFSYEQYF. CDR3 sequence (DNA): TGTGCCAGCAGTTACTCGGGGGGGTTTTCCTACGAGCAGTACTTC.

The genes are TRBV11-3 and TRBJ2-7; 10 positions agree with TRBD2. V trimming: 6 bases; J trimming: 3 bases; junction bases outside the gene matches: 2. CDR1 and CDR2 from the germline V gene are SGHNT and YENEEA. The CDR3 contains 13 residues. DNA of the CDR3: TGTGCCAGCAGAGCTAGCGGGAGCTACGAGCAGTACTTC. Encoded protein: CASRASGSYEQYF.

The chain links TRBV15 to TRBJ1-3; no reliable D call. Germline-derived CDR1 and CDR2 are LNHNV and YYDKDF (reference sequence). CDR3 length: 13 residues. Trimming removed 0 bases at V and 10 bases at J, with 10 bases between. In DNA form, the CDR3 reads TGTGCCACCAGCAGAGATACTCGTTCGACCATATATTTT. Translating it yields CATSRDTRSTIYF.

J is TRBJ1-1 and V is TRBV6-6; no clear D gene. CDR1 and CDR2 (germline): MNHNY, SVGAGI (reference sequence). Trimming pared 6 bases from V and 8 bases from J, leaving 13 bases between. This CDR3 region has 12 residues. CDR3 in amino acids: CASSTRSLEAFF. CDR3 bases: TGTGCCAGCAGCACACGAAGTTTAGAAGCTTTCTTT.

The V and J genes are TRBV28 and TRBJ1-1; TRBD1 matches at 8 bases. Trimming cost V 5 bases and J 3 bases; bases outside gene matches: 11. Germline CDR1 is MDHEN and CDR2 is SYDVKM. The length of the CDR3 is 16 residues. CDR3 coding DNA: TGTGCCAGCAGTACCCAGGGGGCCGGGTGGGACACTGAAGCTTTCTTT. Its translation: CASSTQGAGWDTEAFF.

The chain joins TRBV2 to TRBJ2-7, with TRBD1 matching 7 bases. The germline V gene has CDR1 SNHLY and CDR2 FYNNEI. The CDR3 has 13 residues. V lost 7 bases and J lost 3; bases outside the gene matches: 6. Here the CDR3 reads CASTQGDDYEQYF. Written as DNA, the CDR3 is TGTGCCAGCACGCAGGGGGACGACTACGAGCAGTACTTC.

CDR3 DNA sequence: TGTGCCAGCAGCTCCCAGGGACAGGTCACCGGGGAGCTGTTTTTT. It is translated as CASSSQGQVTGELFF. The gene calls are TRBV11-2 and TRBJ2-2, with TRBD1 matching 8 bases. The ends lost 4 bases at V and 4 bases at J; junction bases unmatched: 5. From germline, CDR1 is SGHAT and CDR2 FQNNGV. The CDR3 has 15 residues.

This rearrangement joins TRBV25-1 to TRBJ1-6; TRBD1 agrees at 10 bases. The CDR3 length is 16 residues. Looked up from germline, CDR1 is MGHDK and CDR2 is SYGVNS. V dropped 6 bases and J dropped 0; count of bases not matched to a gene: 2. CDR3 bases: TGTGCCAGCAGAAGGGACAGGGGCTCCTATAATTCACCCCTCCACTTT. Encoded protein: CASRRDRGSYNSPLHF. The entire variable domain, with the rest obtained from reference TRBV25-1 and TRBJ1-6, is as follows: EADIYQTPRYLVIGTGKKITLECSQTMGHDKMYWYQQDPGMELHLIHYSYGVNSTEKGDLSSESTVSRIRTEHFPLTLESARPSHTSQYLCASRRDRGSYNSPLHFGNGTRLTVT.

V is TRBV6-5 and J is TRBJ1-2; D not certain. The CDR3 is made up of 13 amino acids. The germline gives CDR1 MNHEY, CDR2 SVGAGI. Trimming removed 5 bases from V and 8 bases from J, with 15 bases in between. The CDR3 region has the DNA TGTGCCAGCAGTCCCATCGGGTTGGACGGCTACACCTTC. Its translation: CASSPIGLDGYTF.

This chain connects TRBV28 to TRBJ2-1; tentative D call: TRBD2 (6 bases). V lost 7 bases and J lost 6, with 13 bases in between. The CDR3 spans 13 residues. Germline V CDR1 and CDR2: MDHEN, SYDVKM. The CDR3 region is CASNSWRGNEQFF. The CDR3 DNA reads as TGTGCCAGCAATTCCTGGAGGGGCAATGAGCAGTTCTTC.

Here the CDR3 reads CASRNRDTGELFF. As DNA, the CDR3 is TGTGCCAGCAGGAACAGGGACACCGGGGAGCTGTTTTTT. V usage is TRBV2 and J usage is TRBJ2-2; possible D gene TRBD1, 6 bases. This CDR3 contains 13 residues. Trimming took off 6 bases at V and 3 bases at J, with 8 bases between the two ends. Germline values: CDR1 SNHLY, CDR2 FYNNEI.

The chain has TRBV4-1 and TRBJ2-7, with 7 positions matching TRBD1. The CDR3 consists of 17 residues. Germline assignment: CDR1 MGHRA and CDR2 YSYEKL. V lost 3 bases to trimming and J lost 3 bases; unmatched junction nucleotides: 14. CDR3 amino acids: CASSHPTKGAQVYEQYF. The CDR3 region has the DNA TGCGCCAGCAGCCACCCCACTAAGGGGGCTCAAGTCTACGAGCAGTACTTC.

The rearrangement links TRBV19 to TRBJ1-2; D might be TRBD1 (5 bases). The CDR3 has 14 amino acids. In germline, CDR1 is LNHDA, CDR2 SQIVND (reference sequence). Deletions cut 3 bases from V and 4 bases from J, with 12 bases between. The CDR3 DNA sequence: TGTGCCAGTAGTATCGGGAGGGACGGCTATGGCTACACCTTC. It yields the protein CASSIGRDGYGYTF.

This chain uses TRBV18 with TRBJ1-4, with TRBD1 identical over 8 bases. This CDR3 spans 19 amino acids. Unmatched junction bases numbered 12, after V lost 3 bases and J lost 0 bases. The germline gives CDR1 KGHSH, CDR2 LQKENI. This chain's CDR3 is CASSPRRTGSPATNEKLFF. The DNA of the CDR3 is TGTGCCAGCTCACCGAGACGGACAGGGAGCCCCGCAACTAATGAAAAACTGTTTTTT.

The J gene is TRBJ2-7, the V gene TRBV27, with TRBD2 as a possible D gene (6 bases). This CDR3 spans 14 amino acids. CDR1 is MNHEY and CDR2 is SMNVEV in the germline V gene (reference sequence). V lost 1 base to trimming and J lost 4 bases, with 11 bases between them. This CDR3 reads CASSLYNGRYEQYF. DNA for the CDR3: TGTGCCAGCAGTTTATACAACGGGAGATACGAGCAGTACTTC.